The source of this T cell receptor (beta chain) is a study of human thymus T cells. Whole-study results and caveats: Related research reported highly overlapping thymic repertoires among unrelated individuals. Thymic and blood repertoires seemed to show skewed V and J gene use.

This CDR3 spans 13 amino acids. Trimming stripped 1 base from V and 5 bases from J, with 8 bases between. Germline values: CDR1 SGHDN, CDR2 FVKESK. As concerns this clone: The antigen is not known.

Corrective heart surgery yielded resections, and these provided the thymus tissue. Infants served as donors; they were healthy and Finnish and were having corrective surgery for congenital heart defects. Profiling relied on immunoSEQ multiplex PCR, and the TCRdb table lists in-frame clones only, not all of them. The sample holds 120,000 or so clones, around 94% seen once. This TCR was recovered from a boy in the first two years of life with a congenital heart defect but otherwise immunologically healthy. The V call is TRBV14, the J call TRBJ2-5; D remains ambiguous. Source material: thymus tissue. CDR3 amino acids: CASSQGVSETQYF. The DNA of the CDR3 is TGTGCCAGCAGCCAAGGAGTCTCGGAGACCCAGTACTTC.